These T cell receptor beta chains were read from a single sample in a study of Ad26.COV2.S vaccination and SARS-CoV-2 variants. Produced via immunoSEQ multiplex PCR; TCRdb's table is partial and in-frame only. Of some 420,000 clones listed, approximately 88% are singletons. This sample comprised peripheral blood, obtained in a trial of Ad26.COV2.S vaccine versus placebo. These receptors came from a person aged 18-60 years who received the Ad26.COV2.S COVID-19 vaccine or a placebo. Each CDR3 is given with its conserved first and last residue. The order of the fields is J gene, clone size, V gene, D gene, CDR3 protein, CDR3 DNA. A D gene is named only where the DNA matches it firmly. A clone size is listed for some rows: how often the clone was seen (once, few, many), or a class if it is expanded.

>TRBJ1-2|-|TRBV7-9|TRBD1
CASSHDRGAEGYTF
TGTGCCAGCAGCCATGACAGGGGGGCGGAGGGCTACACCTTC
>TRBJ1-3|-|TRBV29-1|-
CSATQGNGNTIYF
TGCAGCGCTACACAGGGAAATGGAAACACCATATATTTT
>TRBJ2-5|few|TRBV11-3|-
CASSLGGSETQYF
TGTGCCAGCAGCTTGGGGGGTTCGGAGACCCAGTACTTC
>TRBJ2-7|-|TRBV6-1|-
CASSEADVRVYEQYF
TGTGCCAGCAGTGAAGCTGATGTCAGGGTCTACGAGCAGTACTTC
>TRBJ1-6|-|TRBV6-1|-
CASSDRDSPLHF
TGTGCCAGCAGTGACAGGGACTCACCCCTCCACTTT
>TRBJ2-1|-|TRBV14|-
CASSQDLQGKRFF
TGTGCCAGCAGCCAAGATCTACAGGGTAAAAGGTTCTTC
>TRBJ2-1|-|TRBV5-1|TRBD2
CASSSAGTRGDEQFF
TGCGCCAGCAGCTCCGCCGGGACTAGAGGCGATGAGCAGTTCTTC
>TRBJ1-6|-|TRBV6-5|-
CASSYYLGNSPLHF
TGTGCCAGCAGTTACTATTTGGGGAATTCACCCCTCCACTTT
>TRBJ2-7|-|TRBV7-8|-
CASSSQGPRMTYEQYF
TGTGCCAGCAGCTCACAGGGCCCTAGAATGACTTACGAGCAGTACTTC
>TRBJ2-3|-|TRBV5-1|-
CASSLALTGRGTDTQYF
TGCGCCAGCAGCTTGGCCCTGACAGGGAGGGGCACAGATACGCAGTATTTT
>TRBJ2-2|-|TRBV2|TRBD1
CASGQYRGAGELFF
TGTGCCAGCGGTCAATACAGGGGAGCCGGGGAGCTGTTTTTT
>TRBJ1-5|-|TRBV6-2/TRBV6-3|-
CASSYSEEGQPQHF
TGTGCCAGCAGTTACTCGGAGGAGGGGCAGCCCCAGCATTTT
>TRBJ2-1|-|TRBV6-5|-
CASSPRGEQFF
TGTGCCAGCAGTCCCAGGGGAGAGCAGTTCTTC
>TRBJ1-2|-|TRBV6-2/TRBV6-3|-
CASSYGGFYYGYTF
TGTGCCAGCAGTTACGGGGGATTCTACTATGGCTACACCTTC
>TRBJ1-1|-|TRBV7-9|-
CASSFGENTEAFF
TGTGCCAGCAGCTTCGGGGAGAACACTGAAGCTTTCTTT
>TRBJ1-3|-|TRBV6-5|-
CASSTRSLSGNTIYF
TGTGCCAGCAGCACCAGGAGTCTCTCTGGAAACACCATATATTTT
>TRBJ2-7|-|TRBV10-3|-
CAISVGSRSSYEQYF
TGTGCCATCAGTGTGGGGAGCAGGAGCTCCTACGAGCAGTACTTC
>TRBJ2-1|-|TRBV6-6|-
CASSRYPYEQFF
TGTGCCAGCAGCCGGTACCCCTATGAGCAGTTCTTC
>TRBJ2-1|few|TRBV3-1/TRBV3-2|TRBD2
CASSQDRRLAGAYNEQFF
TGTGCCAGCAGCCAAGATCGTCGACTAGCGGGGGCCTACAATGAGCAGTTCTTC
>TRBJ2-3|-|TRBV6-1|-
CASSEVVGVADTQYF
TGTGCCAGCAGTGAAGTTGTGGGAGTCGCAGATACGCAGTATTTT
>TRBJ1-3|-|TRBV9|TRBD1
CASSWTGSGNTIYF
TGTGCCAGCAGCTGGACAGGGTCAGGAAACACCATATATTTT
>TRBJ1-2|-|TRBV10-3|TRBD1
CAISERGDRGLYGYTF
TGTGCCATCAGTGAGAGAGGGGACAGGGGGCTCTATGGCTACACCTTC